This TCR beta chain comes out of a study of cytomegalovirus exposure and HLA in healthy donors. 13 Jbeta primers and 60 Vbeta primers were used for the PCR. Here immunoSEQ multiplex PCR was the method, and the copy in TCRdb shows in-frame clones only, minus some. The sample carries about 130,000 clones, roughly 74% recorded once. Germline-derived CDR1 and CDR2 are SGHTA and FQGNSA. With 4 bases clipped from V and 7 bases from J, the junction kept 2 bases outside the gene matches. This CDR3 is built from 13 residues. Sample: PBMCs. This chain joins TRBV7-2 and TRBJ1-4, with TRBD1 matching over 8 bases. The sequence came from a woman between 50 and 59 years old in good health and CMV-seropositive. The CDR3 sequence: CASSSGQGEKLFF. The CDR3 DNA is TGTGCCAGCAGCTCAGGACAGGGTGAAAAACTGTTTTTT.